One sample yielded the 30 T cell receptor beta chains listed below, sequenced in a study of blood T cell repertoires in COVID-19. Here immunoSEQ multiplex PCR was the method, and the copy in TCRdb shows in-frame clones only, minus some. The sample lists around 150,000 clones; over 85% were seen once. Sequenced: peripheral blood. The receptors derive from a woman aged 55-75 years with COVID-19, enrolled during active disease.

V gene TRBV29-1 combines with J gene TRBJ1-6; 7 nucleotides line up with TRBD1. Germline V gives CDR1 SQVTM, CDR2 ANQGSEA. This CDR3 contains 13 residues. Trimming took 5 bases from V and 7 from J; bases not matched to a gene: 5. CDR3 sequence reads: CSVSSTGNSPLHF. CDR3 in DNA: TGCAGCGTTTCATCGACAGGGAATTCACCCCTCCACTTT.

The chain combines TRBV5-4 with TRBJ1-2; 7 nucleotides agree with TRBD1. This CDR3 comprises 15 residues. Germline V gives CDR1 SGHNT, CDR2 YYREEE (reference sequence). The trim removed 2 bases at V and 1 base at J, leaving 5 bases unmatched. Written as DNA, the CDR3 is TGTGCCAGCAGCTTTAAGGGACAGATTAACTATGGCTACACCTTC. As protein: CASSFKGQINYGYTF. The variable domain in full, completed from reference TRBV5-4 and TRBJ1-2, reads ETGVTQSPTHLIKTRGQQVTLRCSSQSGHNTVSWYQQALGQGPQFIFQYYREEENGRGNFPPRFSGLQFPNYSSELNVNALELDDSALYLCASSFKGQINYGYTFGSGTRLTVV.

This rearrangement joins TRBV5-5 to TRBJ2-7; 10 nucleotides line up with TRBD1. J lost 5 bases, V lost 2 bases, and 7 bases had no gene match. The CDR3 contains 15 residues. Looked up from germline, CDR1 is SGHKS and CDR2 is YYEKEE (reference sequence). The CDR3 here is CASSLPGQGTNEQYF. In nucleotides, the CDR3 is TGTGCCAGCAGCTTACCGGGACAGGGGACGAACGAGCAGTACTTC. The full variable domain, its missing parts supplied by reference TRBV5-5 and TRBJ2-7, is DAGVTQSPTHLIKTRGQQVTLRCSPISGHKSVSWYQQVLGQGPQFIFQYYEKEERGRGNFPDRFSARQFPNYSSELNVNALLLGDSALYLCASSLPGQGTNEQYFGPGTRLTVT.

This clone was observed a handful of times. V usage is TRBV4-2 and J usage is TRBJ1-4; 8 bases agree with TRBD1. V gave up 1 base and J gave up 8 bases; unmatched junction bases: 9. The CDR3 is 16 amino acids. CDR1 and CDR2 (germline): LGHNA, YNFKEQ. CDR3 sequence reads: CASSQVPRGLGEKLFF. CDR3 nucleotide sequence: TGTGCCAGCAGCCAAGTACCCAGGGGGCTTGGCGAAAAACTGTTTTTT.

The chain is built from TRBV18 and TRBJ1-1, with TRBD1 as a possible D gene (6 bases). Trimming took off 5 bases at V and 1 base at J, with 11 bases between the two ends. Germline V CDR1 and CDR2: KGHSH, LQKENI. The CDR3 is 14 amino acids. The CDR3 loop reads CASSWTDKNTEAFF. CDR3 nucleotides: TGTGCCAGCTCATGGACAGATAAGAACACTGAAGCTTTCTTT. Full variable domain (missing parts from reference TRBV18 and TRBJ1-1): NAGVMQNPRHLVRRRGQEARLRCSPMKGHSHVYWYRQLPEEGLKFMVYLQKENIIDESGMPKERFSAEFPKEGPSILRIQQVVRGDSAAYFCASSWTDKNTEAFFGQGTRLTVV.

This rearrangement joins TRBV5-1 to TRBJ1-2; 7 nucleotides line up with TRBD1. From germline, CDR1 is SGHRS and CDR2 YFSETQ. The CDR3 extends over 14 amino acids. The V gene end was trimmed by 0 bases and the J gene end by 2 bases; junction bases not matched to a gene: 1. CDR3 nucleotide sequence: TGCGCCAGCAGCTTGGAGGGGGCCAACTATGGCTACACCTTC. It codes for CASSLEGANYGYTF.

The chain's CDR3 is CAWTSRDRGYYEQYF. Written as DNA, the CDR3 is TGTGCCTGGACCTCTCGGGACAGGGGGTACTACGAGCAGTACTTC. This rearrangement joins TRBV30 to TRBJ2-7; TRBD1 matches at 11 bases. The trim removed 4 bases at V and 3 bases at J, leaving 8 bases unmatched. The CDR3 sequence is 15 residues long. CDR1 GTSNPN and CDR2 SVGIG come from the germline V gene (reference sequence).

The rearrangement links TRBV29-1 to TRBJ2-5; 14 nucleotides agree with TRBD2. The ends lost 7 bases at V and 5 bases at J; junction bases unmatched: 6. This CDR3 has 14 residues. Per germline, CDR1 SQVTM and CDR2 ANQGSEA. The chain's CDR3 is CSARLAGGPETQYF. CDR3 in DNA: TGCAGCGCCCGACTAGCGGGGGGGCCGGAGACCCAGTACTTC.

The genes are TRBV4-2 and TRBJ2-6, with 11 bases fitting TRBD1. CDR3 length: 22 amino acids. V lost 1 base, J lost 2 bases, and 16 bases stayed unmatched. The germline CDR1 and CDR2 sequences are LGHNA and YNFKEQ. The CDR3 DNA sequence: TGTGCCAGCAGCCAAGTCCAGGCAGGATGGGGGACAGGGGGGACTGGGGCCAACGTCCTGACTTTC. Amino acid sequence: CASSQVQAGWGTGGTGANVLTF.

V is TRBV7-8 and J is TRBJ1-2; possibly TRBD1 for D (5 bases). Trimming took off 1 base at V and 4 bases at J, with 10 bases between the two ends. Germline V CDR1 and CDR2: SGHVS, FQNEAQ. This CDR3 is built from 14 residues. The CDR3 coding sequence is TGTGCCAGCAGCTTAGTTGGGGGGAGCTATGGCTACACCTTC. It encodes CASSLVGGSYGYTF.

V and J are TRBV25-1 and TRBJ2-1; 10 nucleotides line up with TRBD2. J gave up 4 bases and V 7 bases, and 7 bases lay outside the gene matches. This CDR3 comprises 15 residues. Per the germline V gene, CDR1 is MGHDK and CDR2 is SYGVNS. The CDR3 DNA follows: TGTGCCAGCACCGCAGCGGGGGGGGCTTACAATGAGCAGTTCTTC. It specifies CASTAAGGAYNEQFF.

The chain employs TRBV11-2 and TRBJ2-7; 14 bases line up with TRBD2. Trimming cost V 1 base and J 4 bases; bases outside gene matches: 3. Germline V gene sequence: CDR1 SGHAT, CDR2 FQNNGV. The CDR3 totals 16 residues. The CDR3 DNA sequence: TGTGCCAGCAGCTTAGTGACTAGCGGGGGGGTATACGAGCAGTACTTC. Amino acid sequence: CASSLVTSGGVYEQYF. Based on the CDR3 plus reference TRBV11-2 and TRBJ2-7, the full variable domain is EAGVAQSPRYKIIEKRQSVAFWCNPISGHATLYWYQQILGQGPKLLIQFQNNGVVDDSQLPKDRFSAERLKGVDSTLKIQPAKLEDSAVYLCASSLVTSGGVYEQYFGPGTRLTVT.

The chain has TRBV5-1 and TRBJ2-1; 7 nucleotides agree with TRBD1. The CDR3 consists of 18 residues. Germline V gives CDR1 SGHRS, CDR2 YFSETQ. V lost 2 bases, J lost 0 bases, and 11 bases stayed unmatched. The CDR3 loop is CASSLTPPGQSSYNEQFF. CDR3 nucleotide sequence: TGCGCCAGCAGCTTAACGCCCCCGGGACAGAGCTCCTACAATGAGCAGTTCTTC.

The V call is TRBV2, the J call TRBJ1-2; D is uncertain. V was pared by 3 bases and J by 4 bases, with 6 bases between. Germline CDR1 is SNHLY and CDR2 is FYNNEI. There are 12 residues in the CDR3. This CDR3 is CASSESGYGYTF. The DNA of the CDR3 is TGTGCCAGCAGTGAGTCAGGCTATGGCTACACCTTC.

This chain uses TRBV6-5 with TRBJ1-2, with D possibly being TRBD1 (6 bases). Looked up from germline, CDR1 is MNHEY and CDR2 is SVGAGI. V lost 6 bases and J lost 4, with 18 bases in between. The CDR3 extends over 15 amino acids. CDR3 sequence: CASRGQTPRGYGYTF. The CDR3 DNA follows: TGTGCCAGCAGGGGACAAACTCCAAGGGGCTATGGCTACACCTTC.

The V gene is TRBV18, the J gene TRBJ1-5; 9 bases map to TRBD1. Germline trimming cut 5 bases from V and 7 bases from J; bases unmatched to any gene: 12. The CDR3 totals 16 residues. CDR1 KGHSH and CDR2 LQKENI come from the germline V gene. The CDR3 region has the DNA TGTGCCAGCTCAGACCTACCGACAGGGGGGGTACAGCCCCAGCATTTT. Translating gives CASSDLPTGGVQPQHF. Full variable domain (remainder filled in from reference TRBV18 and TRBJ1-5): NAGVMQNPRHLVRRRGQEARLRCSPMKGHSHVYWYRQLPEEGLKFMVYLQKENIIDESGMPKERFSAEFPKEGPSILRIQQVVRGDSAAYFCASSDLPTGGVQPQHFGDGTRLSIL.

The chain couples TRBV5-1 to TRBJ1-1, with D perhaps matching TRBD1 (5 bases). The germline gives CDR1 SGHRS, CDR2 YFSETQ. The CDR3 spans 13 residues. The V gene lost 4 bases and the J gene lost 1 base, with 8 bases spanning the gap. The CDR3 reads CASSRDRNTEAFF. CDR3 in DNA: TGCGCCAGCAGCCGAGACAGGAACACTGAAGCTTTCTTT. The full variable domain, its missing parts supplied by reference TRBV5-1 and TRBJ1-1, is KAGVTQTPRYLIKTRGQQVTLSCSPISGHRSVSWYQQTPGQGLQFLFEYFSETQRNKGNFPGRFSGRQFSNSRSEMNVSTLELGDSALYLCASSRDRNTEAFFGQGTRLTVV.

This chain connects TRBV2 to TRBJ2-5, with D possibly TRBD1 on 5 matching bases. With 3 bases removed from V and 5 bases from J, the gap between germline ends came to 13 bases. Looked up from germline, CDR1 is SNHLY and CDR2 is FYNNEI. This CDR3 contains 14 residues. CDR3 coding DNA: TGTGCCAGCAGTGAGTCGCAGGGCTGGGAGACCCAGTACTTC. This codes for CASSESQGWETQYF.

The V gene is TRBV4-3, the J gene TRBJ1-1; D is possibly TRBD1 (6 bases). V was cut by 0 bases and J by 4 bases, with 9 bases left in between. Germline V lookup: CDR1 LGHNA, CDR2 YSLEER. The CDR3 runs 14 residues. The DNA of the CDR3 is TGCGCCAGCAGCCAAGATAGGGGGGGCACTGAAGCTTTCTTT. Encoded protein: CASSQDRGGTEAFF.

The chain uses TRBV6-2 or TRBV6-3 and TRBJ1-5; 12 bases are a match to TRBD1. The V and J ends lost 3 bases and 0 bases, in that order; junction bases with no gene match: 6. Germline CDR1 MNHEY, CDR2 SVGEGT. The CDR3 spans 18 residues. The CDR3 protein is CASSYGTGGWDSNQPQHF. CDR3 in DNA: TGTGCCAGCAGTTATGGGACAGGGGGCTGGGATAGCAATCAGCCCCAGCATTTT.

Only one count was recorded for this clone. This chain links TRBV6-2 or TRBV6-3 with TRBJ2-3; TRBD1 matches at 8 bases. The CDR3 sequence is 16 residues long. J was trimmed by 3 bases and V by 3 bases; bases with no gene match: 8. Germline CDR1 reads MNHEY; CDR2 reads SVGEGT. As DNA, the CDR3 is TGTGCCAGCAGTTATAATCCCGGACAGGGAACAGATACGCAGTATTTT. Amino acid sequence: CASSYNPGQGTDTQYF.

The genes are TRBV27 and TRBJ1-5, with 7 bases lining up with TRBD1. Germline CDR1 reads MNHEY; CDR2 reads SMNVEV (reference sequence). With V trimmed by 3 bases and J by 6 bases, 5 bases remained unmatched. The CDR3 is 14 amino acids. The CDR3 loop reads CASSFQGGSQPQHF. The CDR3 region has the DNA TGTGCCAGCAGTTTTCAAGGGGGCAGTCAGCCCCAGCATTTT.

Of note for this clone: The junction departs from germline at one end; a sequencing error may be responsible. DNA of the CDR3: TGTGCCAGCAGTGAATACAGGGGTGGTGAGGTCGCCTTC. Translating it yields CASSEYRGGEVAF. The chain couples TRBV25-1 to TRBJ1-2, with D possibly matching TRBD1 (6 bases). This CDR3 has 13 residues. Per germline, CDR1 MGHDK and CDR2 SYGVNS.

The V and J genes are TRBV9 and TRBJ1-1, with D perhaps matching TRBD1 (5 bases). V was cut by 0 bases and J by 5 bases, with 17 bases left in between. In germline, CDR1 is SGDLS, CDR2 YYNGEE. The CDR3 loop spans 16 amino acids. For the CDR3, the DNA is TGTGCCAGCAGCGTAGGTTCTGGGGGGACGATGACTGAAGCTTTCTTT. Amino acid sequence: CASSVGSGGTMTEAFF.

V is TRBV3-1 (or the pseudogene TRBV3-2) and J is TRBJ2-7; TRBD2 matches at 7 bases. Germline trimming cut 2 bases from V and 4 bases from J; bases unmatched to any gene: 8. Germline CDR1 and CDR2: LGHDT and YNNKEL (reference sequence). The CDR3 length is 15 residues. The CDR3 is CASSQRGLSEYEQYF. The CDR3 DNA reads TGTGCCAGCAGCCAACGGGGACTATCTGAATACGAGCAGTACTTC.

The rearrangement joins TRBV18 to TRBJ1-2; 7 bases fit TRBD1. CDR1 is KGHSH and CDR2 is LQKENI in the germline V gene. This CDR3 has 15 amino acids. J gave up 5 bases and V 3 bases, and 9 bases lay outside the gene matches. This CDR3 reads CASSPDRRLVYGYTF. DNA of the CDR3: TGTGCCAGCTCACCGGACAGGAGACTTGTTTATGGCTACACCTTC.

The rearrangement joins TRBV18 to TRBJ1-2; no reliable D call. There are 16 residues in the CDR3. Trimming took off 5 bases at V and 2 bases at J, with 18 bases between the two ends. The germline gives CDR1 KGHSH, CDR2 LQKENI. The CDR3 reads CASSNLPGRRNYGYTF. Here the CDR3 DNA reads TGTGCCAGCTCAAACCTACCGGGGAGAAGGAACTATGGCTACACCTTC.

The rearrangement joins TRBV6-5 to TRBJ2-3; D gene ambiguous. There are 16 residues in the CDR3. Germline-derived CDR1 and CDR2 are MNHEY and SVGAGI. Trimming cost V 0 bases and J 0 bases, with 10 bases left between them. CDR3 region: CASSYSSQTSTDTQYF. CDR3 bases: TGTGCCAGCAGTTACTCGTCTCAAACTAGCACAGATACGCAGTATTTT.

The CDR3: CAILRDKEAAFDYGYTF. Written as DNA, the CDR3 is TGTGCCATTCTACGGGACAAGGAGGCGGCTTTTGACTATGGCTACACCTTC. J is TRBJ1-2 and V is TRBV10-3; maybe TRBD1 (6 bases). Germline assignment: CDR1 ENHRY and CDR2 SYGVKD. The CDR3 totals 17 residues. V gave up 9 bases and J gave up 3 bases, with 26 bases separating them.

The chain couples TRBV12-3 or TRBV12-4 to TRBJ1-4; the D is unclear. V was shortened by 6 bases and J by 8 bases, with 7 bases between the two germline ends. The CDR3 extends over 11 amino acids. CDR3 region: CASRHTEKLFF. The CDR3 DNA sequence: TGTGCCAGCAGACACACCGAAAAACTGTTTTTT.